This T cell receptor (beta chain) was identified during a study of T cells in Graves' hyperthyroidism and ophthalmopathy. Researchers amplified the TCR beta CDR3 regions from RNA transcripts. Researchers ran a first-round RT-PCR on the TCR CDR3 using the HTBI primer set. Each CDR3 protein is one row after TCRdb ran MiXCR on the multiplex PCR reads. Of hundreds of thousands of distinct CDR3 sequences listed, less than 45% are singletons. J lost 7 bases, V lost 4 bases, and 8 bases had no gene match. The germline V gene encodes CDR1 SGHVS and CDR2 FQNEAQ. The CDR3 sequence is 16 residues long. This clonotype was counted ten times or more. The antigen is undetermined. Study conclusions and caveats: In the blood, most expanded thyroid clonotypes above 0.001 appeared as well. The model predicted ophthalmopathy a median about 6.6 months before onset.

This TCR was sampled from an adult man with Graves' disease, either hyperthyroidism or ophthalmopathy (not recorded which). Specimen: peripheral blood or thyroid tissue (not recorded which). The chain is built from TRBV7-8 and TRBJ1-6; 9 nucleotides line up with TRBD1. The CDR3 region is CASSYYQGTGNSPLHF. CDR3 nucleotides: TGTGCCAGCAGCTACTACCAAGGGACAGGGAATTCACCCCTCCACTTT.